These 4 T cell receptor beta chains originate from one sample sequenced in a study of blood T cells in healthy people across ages. A second PCR of roughly 7 to 11 cycles used a sample-barcoded 5' primer and a J-beta primer mix. TCRdb redid the calling of the 5' RACE reads with MiXCR, one entry per CDR3 protein. The data contain about 1,400,000 distinct CDR3 sequences, roughly 59% of them singletons. The sequencing input was blood. The source is a man in his late teens or twenties in good health.

This chain uses TRBV4-1 with TRBJ2-1; no clear D gene. The length of the CDR3 is 15 residues. The germline V gene encodes CDR1 MGHRA and CDR2 YSYEKL. Trimming cost V 3 bases and J 2 bases, with 11 bases left between them. DNA of the CDR3: TGCGCCAGCAGCCACGTTTCCCAGGCCTACAATGAGCAGTTCTTC. Translated: CASSHVSQAYNEQFF.

This chain joins TRBV7-2 and TRBJ1-1; TRBD1 is a possible D gene (6 bases). This CDR3 has 15 residues. CDR1 and CDR2 (germline): SGHTA, FQGNSA. Trimming removed 0 bases from V and 2 bases from J, with 10 bases in between. The CDR3 nucleotides are TGTGCCAGCAGCTTAGCGACGGGGGCAAACACTGAAGCTTTCTTT. Translation gives CASSLATGANTEAFF.

A remark on this clonotype: The junction differs from germline at one of its ends, possibly a read error. CDR3 nucleotide sequence: TGTGCCAGCACTACATCCCCGGGGGTACAAGAGACCCGGTACTTC. Protein product: CASTTSPGVQETRYF. V usage is TRBV12-3 or TRBV12-4 and J usage is TRBJ2-5, with D tentatively TRBD2 (6 bases). This CDR3 comprises 15 residues.

This rearrangement joins TRBV21-1 to TRBJ2-7. TRBV21-1 is labeled a pseudogene. The CDR3 runs to 16 residues. The CDR3 nucleotides read TGTGCCAGCAGCACAAAAAGTGGCAAGGGCTCCTACGAGCAGTACTTC. Translating gives CASSTKSGKGSYEQYF.